One and the same sample provided the 3 T cell receptor beta chains below, sequenced in a study of T cell repertoires in cytomegalovirus infection. MiXCR, run by TCRdb on the reads, gives a single entry per CDR3 protein. The table lists about 320,000 distinct CDR3 sequences, around 9.5% of them singletons. Sequenced: PBMCs. These receptors all stem from a human donor in good health (CMV status not recorded). Some clones in this sample may be carry-over from other donors' samples.

This chain links TRBV4-2 with TRBJ2-7; D might be TRBD1 or TRBD2, each matching 5 bases. Germline V gene lookup returns CDR1 LGHNA and CDR2 YNFKEQ. Trimming removed 4 bases at V and 3 bases at J, with 25 bases between. CDR3 size: 18 residues. The CDR3 sequence is CASSLRDSDEGLGYEQYF. Here the CDR3 DNA reads TGTGCCAGCAGCCTCAGAGACTCGGACGAGGGGCTTGGCTACGAGCAGTACTTC.

In its sample, this clonotype was seen many times. The chain carries TRBV7-2 and TRBJ2-6, with 11 bases aligning to TRBD1. This CDR3 has 17 residues. The V gene end was trimmed by 5 bases and the J gene end by 3 bases; junction bases not matched to a gene: 6. Germline CDR1 reads SGHTA; CDR2 reads FQGNSA. The CDR3 nucleotides read TGTGCCAGCAGCATAAGGACAGGGGGCGGTGGGGCCAACGTCCTGACTTTC. This codes for CASSIRTGGGGANVLTF.

Many counts were recorded for this clonotype. The gene calls are TRBV2 and TRBJ1-2, with a possible D match to TRBD1 (5 bases). The germline gives CDR1 SNHLY, CDR2 FYNNEI. There are 11 residues in the CDR3. Trimming stripped 10 bases from V and 7 bases from J, with 13 bases between. CDR3 in DNA: TGTGCCACCGCGGTCGGGGGTGGCTACACCTTC. Its protein product is CATAVGGGYTF.